What follows is one T cell receptor (beta chain) and its context. This entry comes from a study of blood T cell repertoires in COVID-19. At the level of the study: Material from acute and convalescent COVID-19 was sourced from the United States, Italy and Spain. PBMCs, B-cell-depleted T cells, or T cells were the source of the cDNA or gDNA that made up the material.

The CDR3 runs 15 residues. The V gene end was trimmed by 6 bases and the J gene end by 8 bases; junction bases not matched to a gene: 12. Germline CDR1 is LNHDA and CDR2 is SQIVND (reference sequence). Original processing notes: Estimation of nucleated cell counts was performed using reference gene primer amplification. Some clones are missing from TCRdb's copy, which holds only in-frame ones; the method was immunoSEQ multiplex PCR. D and trimming come from the DNA, and the V and J calls and clone size come from that table. Of under 65,000 clones in the sample, 85% to 90% were seen once. Sample: peripheral blood. The J gene is TRBJ1-1, the V gene TRBV19; 10 positions match TRBD1. The clonotype originates from a man aged 60 to 75 with acute or convalescent COVID-19. This chain's CDR3 is CASRWSETGGREAFF. The CDR3 coding sequence is TGTGCCAGTAGATGGAGCGAGACAGGGGGCCGAGAAGCTTTCTTT.